This T cell receptor (beta chain) was sequenced during a study of OX40 agonist ivuxolimab in advanced cancers. For the study at large: Ivuxolimab was administered intravenously to patients at 0.01 to 10 mg/kg every 2 weeks. Among those enrolled, mean age was 60 years (range roughly 20 to 80) and 82.7% were male.

TCRdb keeps only in-frame clones here, not all; method: immunoSEQ multiplex PCR. The data show roughly 8,700 clones, with around 90% seen just once and approximately 4% held by the top ten. Remarks on this clone: What it binds is not known.

Whole-study findings and limits: Among the nonresponders, some also had low normalized T-cell clonal expansion.

The CDR3 runs to 12 residues. Germline values: CDR1 SGHNT, CDR2 YYREEE (reference sequence). V lost 0 bases to trimming and J lost 4 bases, with 3 bases between them. The sequence was collected from an adult with an advanced solid tumor such as melanoma, head and neck, liver or kidney cancer. The genes are TRBV5-4 and TRBJ2-3, with unresolved D. The sequencing used CD4+ or CD8+ T cells sorted from blood, collected in a trial of the OX40 agonist ivuxolimab. This chain's CDR3 is CASSLGSDTQYF. CDR3 DNA sequence: TGTGCCAGCAGCTTGGGGTCAGATACGCAGTATTTT. The whole variable domain, remainder taken from reference TRBV5-4 and TRBJ2-3, is ETGVTQSPTHLIKTRGQQVTLRCSSQSGHNTVSWYQQALGQGPQFIFQYYREEENGRGNFPPRFSGLQFPNYSSELNVNALELDDSALYLCASSLGSDTQYFGPGTRLTVL.